This TCR beta chain was sequenced during a study of T cell responses to AZD1222 COVID-19 vaccine. The table came from immunoSEQ multiplex PCR; TCRdb's copy has only in-frame clones and leaves some out. The sample lists about 100,000 clones, around 91% seen once, with roughly 21% in the top ten. The CDR3 extends over 14 amino acids. Between the trimmed V and J ends, which lost 3 bases and 4 bases, there was a span of 9 bases. Germline values: CDR1 SGHTA, CDR2 FQGNSA. A remark on this clone: Its cognate antigen is unknown.

General study results and limits: Repertoire sampling happened only post peak T cell response.

The input for sequencing was peripheral blood, taken on day 0 of AZD1222 vaccination. The origin of this receptor is an adult in good health. This sequence joins TRBV7-2 and TRBJ2-2, with TRBD2 as a possible D gene (6 bases). The CDR3, as DNA: TGTGCCAGCAGCTTTGGGGGGTCCACCGGGGAGCTGTTTTTT. Residues: CASSFGGSTGELFF. The full variable domain, completed using reference TRBV7-2 and TRBJ2-2, is GAGVSQSPSNKVTEKGKDVELRCDPISGHTALYWYRQSLGQGLEFLIYFQGNSAPDKSGLPSDRFSAERTGGSVSTLTIQRTQQEDSAVYLCASSFGGSTGELFFGEGSRLTVL.